This T cell receptor beta chain derives from a study of cytomegalovirus exposure and HLA in healthy donors. Study conclusions and caveats: Cytomegalovirus status was reportedly diagnosed by the classifier with high sensitivity and specificity.

The CDR3 is 12 residues long. The V end was cut by 3 bases, the J end by 9 bases, with 9 bases between. Germline CDR1 and CDR2: MNHNS and SASEGT. Comments on this clone: Its antigen is currently unknown.

13 Jbeta primers and 60 Vbeta primers were used for the PCR. Repertoires were generated with immunoSEQ multiplex PCR, while TCRdb's copy carries only in-frame clones and drops some. The sample includes about 110,000 clones. The sequence was obtained from a man in his forties in good health and CMV-seropositive. Material: PBMCs. The chain is built from TRBV6-1 and TRBJ1-5; D remains ambiguous. CDR3 DNA sequence: TGTGCCAGCAGTGACCGGGATTGGCCCCAGCATTTT. It is translated as CASSDRDWPQHF.